These 5 T cell receptor beta chains share one sample of origin, sequenced in a study of spatial heterogeneity in lung cancer. Time point given: sample taken at primary tumor resection. These receptors' targets are unknown. TCRdb called the 5' RACE reads again in MiXCR, with one record for every CDR3 protein. The repertoire holds around 6,000 distinct CDR3 sequences, with over 13% as singletons. Study-wide results and limits: Counts of expanded intratumoral alpha and beta TCRs tracked tumor mutation counts.

Specimen: lung tumor tissue, collected at surgery. The receptors were sampled from a male donor with early-stage non-small cell lung cancer.

This clonotype is labeled medium-sized. This beta chain is an unintended read in a library built for alpha chains; its size means little. This chain links TRBV10-3 with TRBJ1-5; TRBD1 might be the D (5 bases). The CDR3 length is 18 residues. CDR1 is ENHRY and CDR2 is SYGVKD in the germline V gene. Trimming cost V 3 bases and J 0 bases, with 18 bases left between them. As DNA, the CDR3 is TGTGCCATCAGTGACCCCGGGCCGGGGGGTTATAGCAATCAGCCCCAGCATTTT. Amino acid sequence: CAISDPGPGGYSNQPQHF.

This clonotype came up a few times. A library prepared for alpha chains yielded this beta chain as an off-target read; its size is of little meaning. The DNA of the CDR3 is TGCGCCAGCAACGGGGAGGTGGGGGCAGATACGCAGTATTTT. Residues: CASNGEVGADTQYF. J is TRBJ2-3 and V is TRBV10-2; the D gene is possibly TRBD2 (6 bases). This CDR3 has 14 amino acids. Trimming cost V 7 bases and J 4 bases, with 15 bases left between them. The germline CDR1 and CDR2 sequences are WSHSY and SAAADI.

This clonotype was counted between two and nine times. A library made for alpha chains picked up this beta chain off target, so its size means little. CDR3 bases: TGTGCCAGCAGCTTAAACGGCCCTGGGGTAGGAGAGACCCAGTACTTC. Translating gives CASSLNGPGVGETQYF. This chain uses TRBV7-3 with TRBJ2-5, with D unresolved. The CDR3 runs to 16 residues. Germline CDR1 SGHTA, CDR2 FQGTGA. Trimming left V 1 base short and J 4 bases short, with 16 bases between.

Within the sample, this clonotype is medium-sized. This beta chain appears as a stray read in a library generated for alpha chains; its size is not informative. The gene calls are TRBV11-2 and TRBJ2-5; tentatively, D is TRBD2 (6 bases). V was clipped by 3 bases and J by 2 bases, with 7 bases between them. CDR1 is SGHAT, CDR2 FQNNGV, per germline. The CDR3 has 13 amino acids. CDR3 nucleotides: TGTGCCAGCAGCTTTGGGGGGCAAGAGACCCAGTACTTC. Its translation: CASSFGGQETQYF.

This clonotype is judged medium-sized. This beta chain is a stray sequence in a library constructed for alpha chains; its clone size is not meaningful. J is TRBJ1-4 and V is TRBV9; D not certain. Between the trimmed V and J ends, which lost 0 bases and 5 bases, there was a span of 8 bases. This CDR3 region has 14 residues. In germline, CDR1 is SGDLS, CDR2 YYNGEE. CDR3 DNA sequence: TGTGCCAGCAGCGTAGGGCACCCGAATGAAAAACTGTTTTTT. This encodes CASSVGHPNEKLFF.